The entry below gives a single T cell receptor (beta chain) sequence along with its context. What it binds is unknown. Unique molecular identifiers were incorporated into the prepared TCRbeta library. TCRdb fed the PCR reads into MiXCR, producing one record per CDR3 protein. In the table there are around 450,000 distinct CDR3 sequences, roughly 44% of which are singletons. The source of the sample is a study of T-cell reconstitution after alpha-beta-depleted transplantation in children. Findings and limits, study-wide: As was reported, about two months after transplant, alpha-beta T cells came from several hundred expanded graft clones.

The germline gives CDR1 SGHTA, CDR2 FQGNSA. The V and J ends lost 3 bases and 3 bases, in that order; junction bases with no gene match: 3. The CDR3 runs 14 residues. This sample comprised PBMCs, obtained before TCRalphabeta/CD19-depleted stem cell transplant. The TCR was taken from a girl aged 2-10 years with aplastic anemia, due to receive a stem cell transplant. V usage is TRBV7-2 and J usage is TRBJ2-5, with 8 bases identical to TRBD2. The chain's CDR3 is CASSFLGLEETQYF. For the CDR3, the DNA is TGTGCCAGCAGCTTCTTGGGACTAGAAGAGACCCAGTACTTC.